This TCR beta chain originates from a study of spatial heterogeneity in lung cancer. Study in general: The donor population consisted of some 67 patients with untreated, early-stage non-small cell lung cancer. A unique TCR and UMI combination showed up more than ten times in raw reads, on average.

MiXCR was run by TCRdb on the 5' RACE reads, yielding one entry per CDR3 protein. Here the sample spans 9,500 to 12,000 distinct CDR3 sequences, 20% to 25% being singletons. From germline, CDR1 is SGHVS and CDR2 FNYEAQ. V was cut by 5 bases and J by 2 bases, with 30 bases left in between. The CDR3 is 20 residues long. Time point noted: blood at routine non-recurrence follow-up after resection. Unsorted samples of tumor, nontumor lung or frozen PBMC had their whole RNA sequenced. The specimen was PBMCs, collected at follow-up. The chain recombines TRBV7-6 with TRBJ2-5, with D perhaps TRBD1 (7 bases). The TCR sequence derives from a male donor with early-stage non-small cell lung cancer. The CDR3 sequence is CASSLDPGGTAPRLQETQYF. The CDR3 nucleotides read TGTGCCAGCAGCCTTGATCCAGGGGGGACGGCCCCCCGATTACAAGAGACCCAGTACTTC.